This passage covers 9 T cell receptor beta chains from one sample sequenced in a study of blood T cell repertoires in COVID-19. The protocol was immunoSEQ multiplex PCR, while the TCRdb copy is restricted to in-frame clones and leaves out a portion. This sample yields around 30,000 clones, of which over 75% are seen a single time; approximately 7.8% belongs to the top ten. Specimen: peripheral blood. Receptors were obtained from a woman aged 70-85 years with active or convalescent COVID-19.

This sequence joins TRBV19 and TRBJ1-2; 8 bases match TRBD1. The ends lost 2 bases at V and 2 bases at J; junction bases unmatched: 7. The CDR3 runs to 16 residues. The germline gives CDR1 LNHDA, CDR2 SQIVND (reference sequence). The CDR3 sequence is CASSISTGGGNYGYTF. The CDR3 coding sequence is TGTGCCAGTAGTATAAGTACAGGGGGAGGAAACTATGGCTACACCTTC.

The chain combines TRBV25-1 with TRBJ1-1; 8 bases align to TRBD1. The germline V gene encodes CDR1 MGHDK and CDR2 SYGVNS. V lost 6 bases to trimming and J lost 10 bases; unmatched junction nucleotides: 10. There are 13 residues in the CDR3. The CDR3 here is CASRQGASVGAFF. As DNA, the CDR3 is TGTGCCAGCAGGCAGGGGGCGTCAGTCGGAGCTTTCTTT.

The chain has TRBV19 and TRBJ2-7, with a possible D match to TRBD2 (6 bases). The germline CDR1 and CDR2 sequences are LNHDA and SQIVND (reference sequence). Trimming left V 10 bases short and J 0 bases short, with 16 bases between. The CDR3 loop spans 14 amino acids. CDR3 residues: CATHGGAFSYEQYF. CDR3 coding DNA: TGTGCCACCCACGGGGGAGCCTTCTCCTACGAGCAGTACTTC.

This sequence joins TRBV5-8 and TRBJ1-1; possible D gene TRBD1, 6 bases. Trimming stripped 1 base from V and 0 bases from J, with 10 bases between. Germline V gene data show CDR1 as SGHTS and CDR2 as YDEGEE. The CDR3 runs 15 residues. CDR3 in amino acids: CASSLLQGMNTEAFF. In nucleotides, the CDR3 is TGTGCCAGCAGCTTGCTACAGGGCATGAACACTGAAGCTTTCTTT.

This rearrangement joins TRBV29-1 to TRBJ1-2; D gene ambiguous. Trimming cost V 4 bases and J 5 bases, with 8 bases left between them. The CDR3 has 11 residues. The germline CDR1 and CDR2 sequences are SQVTM and ANQGSEA. CDR3: CSVVSGYGYTF. In nucleotides, the CDR3 is TGCAGCGTTGTGTCGGGGTATGGCTACACCTTC.

V is TRBV19 and J is TRBJ1-4; 8 bases are a match to TRBD1. The CDR3 extends over 15 amino acids. After removal of 3 bases from V and 5 bases from J, the junction contained 5 bases not matched to a gene. Germline CDR1 and CDR2: LNHDA and SQIVND (reference sequence). In DNA, the CDR3 is TGTGCCAGTAGTATCCGGGACAGGTACAATGAAAAACTGTTTTTT. It yields the protein CASSIRDRYNEKLFF.

This clone was seen only once. The chain links TRBV5-1 to TRBJ1-4; possible D gene TRBD1, 6 bases. The CDR3 contains 14 residues. Deletions cut 4 bases from V and 8 bases from J, with 15 bases between. The germline CDR1 and CDR2 sequences are SGHRS and YFSETQ. The CDR3 reads CASSEGGSGEKLFF. The DNA of the CDR3 is TGCGCCAGCAGCGAGGGGGGGAGCGGCGAAAAACTGTTTTTT.

The gene calls are TRBV29-1 and TRBJ2-1; D remains unclear. Germline V lookup: CDR1 SQVTM, CDR2 ANQGSEA. This CDR3 region has 9 residues. The ends were cut back, 3 bases at V and 8 bases at J, with 2 bases in the middle. The CDR3 region is CSVDYEQFF. The CDR3 DNA reads TGCAGCGTTGACTATGAGCAGTTCTTC.

V usage is TRBV3-1 (or the pseudogene TRBV3-2) and J usage is TRBJ1-2; D uncertain. Trimming removed 1 base at V and 4 bases at J, with 10 bases between. This CDR3 is 14 amino acids long. Germline CDR1 and CDR2: LGHDT and YNNKEL (reference sequence). CDR3 region: CASSQGDIIYGYTF. CDR3 sequence (DNA): TGTGCCAGCAGCCAAGGCGACATAATCTATGGCTACACCTTC.